This TCR beta chain was captured in a study of early T cells in non-severe SARS-CoV-2 infection. TCRdb ran MiXCR on the 5' RACE reads and lists one entry per CDR3 protein. The sample shows over 75,000 distinct CDR3 sequences, roughly an eighth of them seen only once. Germline V lookup: CDR1 SGHVS, CDR2 FQNEAQ. There are 15 residues in the CDR3. Trimming shortened V by 2 bases and J by 1 base, and 10 bases separated the two germline ends. The TCR sequence derives from an adult who was a healthcare worker with PCR-confirmed SARS-CoV-2 infection or an uninfected control (not recorded which). The chain carries TRBV7-8 and TRBJ2-3, with D tentatively TRBD1 or TRBD2 (5 bases each). The sequenced sample consisted of whole blood. The CDR3 sequence is CASSLYGARTDTQYF. The CDR3 DNA is TGTGCCAGCAGCTTATACGGGGCCCGCACAGATACGCAGTATTTT.